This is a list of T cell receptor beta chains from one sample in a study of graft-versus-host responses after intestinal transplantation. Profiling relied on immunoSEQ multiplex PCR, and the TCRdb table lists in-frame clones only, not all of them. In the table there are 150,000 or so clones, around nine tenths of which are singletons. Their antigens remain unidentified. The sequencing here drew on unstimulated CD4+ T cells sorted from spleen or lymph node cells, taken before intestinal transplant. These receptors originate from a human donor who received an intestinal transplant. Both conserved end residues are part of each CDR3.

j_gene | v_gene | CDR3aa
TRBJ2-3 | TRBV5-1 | CASSHRLPTDTQYF
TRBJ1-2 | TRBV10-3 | CASQGADYGYTF
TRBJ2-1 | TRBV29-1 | CSVGKQGGSYNEQFF
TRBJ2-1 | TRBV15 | CATTSLSGRARNEQFF
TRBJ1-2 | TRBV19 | CATHDNGARGYTF
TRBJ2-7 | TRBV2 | CASIGSRLAGYEQYF
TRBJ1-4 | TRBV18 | CASSRFEGPQRGVEKLFF
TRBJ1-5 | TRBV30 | CAWSVGGKSNQPQHF
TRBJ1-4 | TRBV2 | CASSVRKVLNEKLFF
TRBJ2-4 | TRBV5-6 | CASSPSFRSLAKNIQYF
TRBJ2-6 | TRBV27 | CASSFSTGVSGANVLTF
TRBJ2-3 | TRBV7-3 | CASSLGGRTDTQYF
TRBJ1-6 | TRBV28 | CASSLSVTVNSPLHF